The T cell receptor (beta chain) under discussion was sequenced for a study of blood T cell repertoires in COVID-19. Clones were sequenced by immunoSEQ multiplex PCR, and TCRdb holds only the in-frame ones, with some missing. Of around 200,000 clones in the sample, roughly 80% are singletons; the top ten hold 2.5% to 3.5%. Trimming took 4 bases from V and 5 from J; bases not matched to a gene: 5. CDR1 LNHDA and CDR2 SQIVND come from the germline V gene (reference sequence). The CDR3 loop spans 15 amino acids. The rearrangement uses TRBV19 and TRBJ2-1, with TRBD1 identical over 10 bases. Sequenced sample: PBMCs or T cells enriched from blood (not recorded which). This clonotype originated in a woman aged 30 to 39 who had recovered from COVID-19. As DNA, the CDR3 is TGTGCCAGTAGTAAACCCGGGACAGGGGACAATGAGCAGTTCTTC. This translates into CASSKPGTGDNEQFF.